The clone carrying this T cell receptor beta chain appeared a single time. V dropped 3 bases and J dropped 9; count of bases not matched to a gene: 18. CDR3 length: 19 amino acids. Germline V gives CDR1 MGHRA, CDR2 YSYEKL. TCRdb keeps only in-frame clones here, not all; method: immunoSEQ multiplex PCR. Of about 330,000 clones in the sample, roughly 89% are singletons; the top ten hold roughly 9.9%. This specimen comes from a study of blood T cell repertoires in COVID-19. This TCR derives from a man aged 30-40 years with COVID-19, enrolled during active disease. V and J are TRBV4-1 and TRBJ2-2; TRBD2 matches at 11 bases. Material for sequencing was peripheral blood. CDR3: CASSQGPVAGGQRARELFF. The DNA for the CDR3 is TGCGCCAGCAGCCAGGGCCCTGTAGCGGGGGGGCAAAGGGCGAGGGAGCTGTTTTTT.